This T cell receptor (beta chain) is drawn from a study of blood T cells in healthy people across ages. A J-beta primer mix and a sample-barcoded 5' primer were used in a second PCR of roughly 7 to 12 cycles. TCRdb redid the calling of the 5' RACE reads with MiXCR, one entry per CDR3 protein. Among about 970,000 distinct CDR3 sequences listed, just over 50% were seen once. Germline V gene data show CDR1 as LGHNA and CDR2 as YNFKEQ. The CDR3 length is 13 residues. Trimming cost V 4 bases and J 5 bases, with 11 bases left between them. The clonotype was recovered from a woman aged 55-70 years in good health. Input material: blood. V is TRBV4-2 and J is TRBJ1-2, with a possible D match to TRBD1 (6 bases). The CDR3 sequence is CASSLPGQYGYTF. In nucleotides, the CDR3 is TGTGCCAGCAGCCTTCCAGGACAGTATGGCTACACCTTC.